Presented here are 9 T cell receptor beta chains from one specimen sequenced in a study of T-cell memory formation after mild COVID-19. TCRdb re-derived calls from the 5' RACE reads in MiXCR, one entry per CDR3 protein. This sample yields roughly 410,000 distinct CDR3 sequences, of which around 24% are seen a single time; roughly 9.7% belongs to the top ten. The sequencing sample was made of PBMCs or a T cell subset sorted from them (not recorded which). These receptors all stem from an adult woman who had mild COVID-19 (a few samples of this study predate the infection). Cell type and time point are not known.

This clonotype was counted ten times or more. The chain joins TRBV7-8 to TRBJ1-6, with D possibly being TRBD1 (5 bases). With 5 bases removed from V and 3 bases from J, the gap between germline ends came to 11 bases. This CDR3 is 15 amino acids long. CDR1 is SGHVS, CDR2 FQNEAQ, per germline. CDR3 sequence reads: CASSESRDYNSPLHF. CDR3 coding DNA: TGTGCCAGCAGCGAGTCCAGGGACTATAATTCACCCCTCCACTTT.

This clonotype was detected many times. J is TRBJ2-1 and V is TRBV7-9; 14 positions agree with TRBD2. Trimming cost V 5 bases and J 2 bases; bases outside gene matches: 14. The CDR3 sequence is 20 residues long. Germline CDR1 and CDR2: SEHNR and FQNEAQ (reference sequence). CDR3: CASSPHAGTSGSPTYNEQFF. The DNA of the CDR3 is TGTGCCAGCAGCCCCCATGCCGGGACTAGCGGGAGTCCCACCTACAATGAGCAGTTCTTC. Complete variable domain (other parts from reference TRBV7-9 and TRBJ2-1): DTGVSQNPRHKITKRGQNVTFRCDPISEHNRLYWYRQTLGQGPEFLTYFQNEAQLEKSRLLSDRFSAERPKGSFSTLEIQRTEQGDSAMYLCASSPHAGTSGSPTYNEQFFGPGTRLTVL.

In this sample, this clonotype turned up a few times. J is TRBJ1-6 and V is TRBV5-1; the match to TRBD1 covers 7 bases. The CDR3 covers 15 residues. The ends lost 4 bases at V and 6 bases at J; junction bases unmatched: 7. CDR1 and CDR2 (germline): SGHRS, YFSETQ. In DNA, the CDR3 is TGCGCCAGCAGCCCTGCCGGGACAGCTAATTCACCCCTCCACTTT. It codes for CASSPAGTANSPLHF.

This clonotype came up a few times. The rearrangement links TRBV5-1 to TRBJ2-5; TRBD2 matches at 8 bases. The trim removed 0 bases at V and 1 base at J, leaving 8 bases unmatched. The CDR3 spans 17 residues. CDR1 and CDR2 (germline): SGHRS, YFSETQ. The CDR3 reads CASSLATVAGPQETQYF. The CDR3 DNA sequence: TGCGCCAGCAGCTTGGCCACGGTAGCGGGACCCCAAGAGACCCAGTACTTC.

The chain combines TRBV6-5 with TRBJ1-5; 7 nucleotides match TRBD1. Germline values: CDR1 MNHEY, CDR2 SVGAGI. V lost 0 bases and J lost 3; bases outside the gene matches: 8. The CDR3 is 17 amino acids. The CDR3 DNA is TGTGCCAGCAGTTACTCGAAGGCAGGGGGGGTCAATCAGCCCCAGCATTTT. It translates to CASSYSKAGGVNQPQHF.

The genes are TRBV10-3 and TRBJ2-7; 14 nucleotides line up with TRBD2. There are 18 residues in the CDR3. V trimming: 2 bases; J trimming: 8 bases; junction bases outside the gene matches: 14. The germline gives CDR1 ENHRY, CDR2 SYGVKD. DNA for the CDR3: TGTGCCATCAGTGAGGACCCAATCGGACTAGCGGGAGGCGGCCAGCAGTACTTC. This gives the protein CAISEDPIGLAGGGQQYF.

The genes are TRBV5-5 and TRBJ2-3; D is ambiguous. The CDR3 is made up of 15 amino acids. Germline V gives CDR1 SGHKS, CDR2 YYEKEE (reference sequence). V was cut by 0 bases and J by 0 bases, with 8 bases left in between. CDR3: CASSLALGSTDTQYF. In DNA form, the CDR3 reads TGTGCCAGCAGCTTGGCCCTCGGTAGCACAGATACGCAGTATTTT.

This sequence joins TRBV6-6 and TRBJ2-7; D gene ambiguous. Looked up from germline, CDR1 is MNHNY and CDR2 is SVGAGI (reference sequence). Trimming removed 7 bases at V and 3 bases at J, with 7 bases between. The CDR3 consists of 11 residues. For the CDR3, the DNA is TGTGCCAGCATGGTGGGCTACGAGCAGTACTTC. Protein product: CASMVGYEQYF.

The chain links TRBV20-1 to TRBJ2-1, with 9 positions matching TRBD1. Germline V lookup: CDR1 DFQATT, CDR2 SNEGSKA (reference sequence). The ends lost 2 bases at V and 7 bases at J; junction bases unmatched: 9. The CDR3 is 15 amino acids. The CDR3 DNA is TGCAGTGCTAGACCCCGGGACAGGGTATGGAATGAGCAGTTCTTC. Encoded protein: CSARPRDRVWNEQFF.